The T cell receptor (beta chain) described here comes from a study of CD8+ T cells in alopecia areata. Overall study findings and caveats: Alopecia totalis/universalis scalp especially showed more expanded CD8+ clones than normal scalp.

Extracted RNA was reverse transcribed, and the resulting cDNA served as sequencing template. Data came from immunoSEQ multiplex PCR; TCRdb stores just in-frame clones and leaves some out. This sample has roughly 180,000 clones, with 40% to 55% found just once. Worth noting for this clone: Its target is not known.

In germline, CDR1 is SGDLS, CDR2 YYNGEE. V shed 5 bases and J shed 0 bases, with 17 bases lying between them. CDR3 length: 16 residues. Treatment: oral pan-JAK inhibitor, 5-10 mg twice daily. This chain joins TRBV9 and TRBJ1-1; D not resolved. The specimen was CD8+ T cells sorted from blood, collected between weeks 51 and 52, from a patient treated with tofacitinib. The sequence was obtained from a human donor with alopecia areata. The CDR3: CASSPSPRLMNTEAFF. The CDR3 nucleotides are TGTGCCAGCAGTCCGTCCCCCCGACTCATGAACACTGAAGCTTTCTTT.